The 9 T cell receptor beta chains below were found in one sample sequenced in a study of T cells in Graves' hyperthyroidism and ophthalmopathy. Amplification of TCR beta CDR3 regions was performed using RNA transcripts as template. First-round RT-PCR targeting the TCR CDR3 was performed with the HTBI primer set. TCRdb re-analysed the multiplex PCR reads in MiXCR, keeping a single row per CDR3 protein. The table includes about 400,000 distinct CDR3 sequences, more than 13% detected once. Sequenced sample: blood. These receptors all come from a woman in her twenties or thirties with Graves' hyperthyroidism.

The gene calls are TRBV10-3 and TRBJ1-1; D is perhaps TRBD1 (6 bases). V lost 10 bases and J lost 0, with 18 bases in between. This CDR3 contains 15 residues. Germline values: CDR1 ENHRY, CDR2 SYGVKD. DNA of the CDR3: TGTGCCACCAAGGCGCGTAGGGACATGAACACTGAAGCTTTCTTT. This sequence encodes CATKARRDMNTEAFF.

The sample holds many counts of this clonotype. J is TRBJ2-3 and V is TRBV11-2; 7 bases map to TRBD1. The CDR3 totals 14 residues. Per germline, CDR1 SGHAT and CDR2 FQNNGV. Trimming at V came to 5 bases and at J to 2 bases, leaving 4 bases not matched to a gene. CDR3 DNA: TGTGCCAGCAGCGAGGACAGGACCACAGATACGCAGTATTTT. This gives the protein CASSEDRTTDTQYF.

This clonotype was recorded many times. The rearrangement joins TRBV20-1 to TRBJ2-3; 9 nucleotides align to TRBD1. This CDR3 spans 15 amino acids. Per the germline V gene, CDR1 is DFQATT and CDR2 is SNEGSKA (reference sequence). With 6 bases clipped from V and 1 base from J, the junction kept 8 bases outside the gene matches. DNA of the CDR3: TGCAGTGCAACTACAGGGGGCGCGGGCACAGATACGCAGTATTTT. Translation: CSATTGGAGTDTQYF.

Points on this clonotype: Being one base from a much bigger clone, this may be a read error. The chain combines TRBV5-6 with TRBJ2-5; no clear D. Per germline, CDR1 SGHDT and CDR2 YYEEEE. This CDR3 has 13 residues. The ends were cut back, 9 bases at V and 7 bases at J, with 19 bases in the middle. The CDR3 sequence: CATSFTTAATQYF. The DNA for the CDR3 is TGTGCCACCTCGTTTACCACCGCCGCGACCCAGTACTTC.

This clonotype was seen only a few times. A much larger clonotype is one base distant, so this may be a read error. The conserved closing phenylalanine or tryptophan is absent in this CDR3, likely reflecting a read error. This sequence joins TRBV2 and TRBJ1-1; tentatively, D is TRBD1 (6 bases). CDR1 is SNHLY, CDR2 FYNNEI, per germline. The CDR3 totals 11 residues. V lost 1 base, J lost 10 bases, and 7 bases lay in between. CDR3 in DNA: TGTGCCAGCAGTGAAGGAGGGGGAGCTTTCCTT. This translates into CASSEGGGAFL.

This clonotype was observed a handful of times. CDR3 sequence (DNA): TGTGCCAGCAGTACTAGATTCAATGAGCAGTTCTTC. As protein: CASSTRFNEQFF. This rearrangement joins TRBV27 to TRBJ2-1; D is possibly TRBD2 (5 bases). V dropped 5 bases and J dropped 6 bases, with 8 bases sitting between them. Per germline, CDR1 MNHEY and CDR2 SMNVEV (reference sequence). The CDR3 is 12 residues long.

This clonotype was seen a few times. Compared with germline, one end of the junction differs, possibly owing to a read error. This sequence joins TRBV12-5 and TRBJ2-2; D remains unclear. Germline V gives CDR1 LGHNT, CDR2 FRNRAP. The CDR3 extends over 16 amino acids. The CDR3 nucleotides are TGTGCTAGTGGTTTATCCCCCGCGGCCCCGACCGAGGAGCTGTTTTTT. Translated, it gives CASGLSPAAPTEELFF.

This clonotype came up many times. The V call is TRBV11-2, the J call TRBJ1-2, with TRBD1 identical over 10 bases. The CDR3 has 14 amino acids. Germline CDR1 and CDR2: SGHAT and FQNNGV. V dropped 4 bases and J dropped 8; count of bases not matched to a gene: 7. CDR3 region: CASSSRTGGHGYTF. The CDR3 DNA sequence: TGTGCCAGCAGCTCCCGGACAGGGGGACACGGCTACACCTTC.

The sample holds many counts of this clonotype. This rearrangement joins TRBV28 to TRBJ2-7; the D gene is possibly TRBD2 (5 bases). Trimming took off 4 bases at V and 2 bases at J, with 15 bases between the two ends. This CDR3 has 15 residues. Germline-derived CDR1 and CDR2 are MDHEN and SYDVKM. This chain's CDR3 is CASSYPPGVTYEQYF. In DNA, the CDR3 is TGTGCCAGCAGTTACCCCCCCGGGGTAACCTACGAGCAGTACTTC.